The 24 T cell receptor beta chains below were found in one sample sequenced in a study of T cell repertoires in cytomegalovirus infection. A single record per CDR3 protein comes from TCRdb applying MiXCR to the reads. Of over 100,000 distinct CDR3 sequences listed, 29% are singletons. These TCRs' antigens remain unknown. The sequencing here drew on CD8+ T cells from cultured PBMCs, taken from culture after CMV antigen stimulation. The receptors derive from a human donor in good health (CMV status not recorded). Some clones in this sample may be carry-over from other donors' samples.

This clonotype was seen repeatedly, ten times or more. The chain joins TRBV7-9 to TRBJ2-5; the D call may be TRBD1 or TRBD2 (5 bases each). Trimming removed 5 bases from V and 3 bases from J, with 16 bases in between. In germline, CDR1 is SEHNR, CDR2 FQNEAQ (reference sequence). CDR3 size: 15 residues. The CDR3 DNA reads TGTGCCAGCAGCCCTCCCTGGGACGGGGAAGAGACCCAGTACTTC. It encodes CASSPPWDGEETQYF.

The chain joins TRBV4-1 to TRBJ2-3, with TRBD1 matching over 9 bases. With 4 bases clipped from V and 6 bases from J, the junction kept 5 bases outside the gene matches. This CDR3 comprises 14 residues. Germline-derived CDR1 and CDR2 are MGHRA and YSYEKL. The CDR3 region is CASSLGQGVDTQYF. CDR3 sequence (DNA): TGCGCCAGCAGCCTGGGACAGGGAGTGGATACGCAGTATTTT.

The V gene is TRBV20-1, the J gene TRBJ2-2, with 10 positions matching TRBD1. From germline, CDR1 is DFQATT and CDR2 SNEGSKA (reference sequence). After removal of 4 bases from V and 4 bases from J, the junction contained 15 bases not matched to a gene. This CDR3 is 18 amino acids long. CDR3 loop: CSATPNTRDRGLTGELFF. The CDR3 region has the DNA TGCAGTGCTACCCCGAACACCCGGGACAGGGGACTCACCGGGGAGCTGTTTTTT.

The CDR3 region has the DNA TGTGCCAGCAGCGCCCACGGGGGGGGGGCCACAGATACGCAGTATTTT. Translating it yields CASSAHGGGATDTQYF. This chain uses TRBV7-3 with TRBJ2-3; TRBD2 matches 8 bases. The CDR3 spans 16 residues. Germline V lookup: CDR1 SGHTA, CDR2 FQGTGA. The trim removed 5 bases at V and 2 bases at J, leaving 9 bases unmatched.

V is TRBV20-1 and J is TRBJ2-5; D possibly corresponds to TRBD2 (5 bases). The CDR3 loop spans 13 amino acids. Trimming took off 3 bases at V and 5 bases at J, with 13 bases between the two ends. CDR1 is DFQATT and CDR2 is SNEGSKA in the germline V gene (reference sequence). CDR3 amino acids: CSASESLGETQYF. DNA for the CDR3: TGCAGTGCTAGCGAGTCACTAGGGGAGACCCAGTACTTC.

A single count supports this clonotype. The chain combines TRBV27 with TRBJ1-2; 7 bases agree with TRBD1. Germline assignment: CDR1 MNHEY and CDR2 SMNVEV (reference sequence). V was clipped by 5 bases and J by 4 bases; unmatched bases: 7. The CDR3 length is 14 residues. The CDR3 loop is CASSPGQLSYGYTF. The CDR3 DNA follows: TGTGCCAGCAGTCCGGGACAGCTTAGCTATGGCTACACCTTC.

The rearrangement joins TRBV12-3 or TRBV12-4 to TRBJ1-1, with D perhaps matching TRBD1 (6 bases). This CDR3 spans 12 amino acids. Trimming left V 8 bases short and J 1 base short, with 8 bases between. The chain's CDR3 is CASLTGNTEAFF. The CDR3 DNA sequence: TGTGCCAGCCTGACAGGGAACACTGAAGCTTTCTTT.

This clonotype was counted a few times. The chain combines TRBV29-1 with TRBJ1-3; maybe TRBD1 (5 bases). Trimming shortened V by 0 bases and J by 3 bases, and 9 bases separated the two germline ends. The CDR3 loop spans 14 amino acids. Germline assignment: CDR1 SQVTM and CDR2 ANQGSEA. Written as DNA, the CDR3 is TGCAGCGTTGAAGACAGGGTGGTTGGAAACACCATATATTTT. This encodes CSVEDRVVGNTIYF.

This clonotype was seen more than once but under ten times. The V and J genes are TRBV5-4 and TRBJ2-1; the D gene is possibly TRBD2 (6 bases). V dropped 4 bases and J dropped 2 bases, with 13 bases sitting between them. The CDR3 consists of 15 residues. The germline CDR1 and CDR2 sequences are SGHNT and YYREEE (reference sequence). The CDR3 region has the DNA TGTGCCAGCAGCCCGCTGGGGGAGGCCTACAATGAGCAGTTCTTC. Protein product: CASSPLGEAYNEQFF.

The chain links TRBV29-1 to TRBJ2-5, with a tentative D call TRBD1 (6 bases). CDR1 is SQVTM, CDR2 ANQGSEA, per germline. The CDR3 covers 17 residues. Trimming removed 0 bases from V and 2 bases from J, with 19 bases in between. In nucleotides, the CDR3 is TGCAGCGTTGAAGACAAACAGATGGGGGCCCCGCAAGAGACCCAGTACTTC. Translated, it gives CSVEDKQMGAPQETQYF. Full variable domain (rest looked up from reference TRBV29-1 and TRBJ2-5): SAVISQKPSRDICQRGTSLTIQCQVDSQVTMMFWYRQQPGQSLTLIATANQGSEATYESGFVIDKFPISRPNLTFSTLTVSNMSPEDSSIYLCSVEDKQMGAPQETQYFGPGTRLLVL.

The chain employs TRBV19 and TRBJ1-2; 12 bases are a match to TRBD1. The CDR3 consists of 15 residues. The junction had 6 bases not matched to a gene; V was cut back by 6 bases and J by 4 bases. Germline V lookup: CDR1 LNHDA, CDR2 SQIVND (reference sequence). This CDR3 is CASSRGQGARYGYTF. In nucleotides, the CDR3 is TGTGCCAGTAGCCGGGGACAGGGGGCCCGCTATGGCTACACCTTC.

This clonotype has a handful of counts. CDR3 loop: CASSLSASNYGYTF. DNA for the CDR3: TGTGCCAGCAGCTTAAGCGCATCTAACTATGGCTACACCTTC. The chain carries TRBV5-4 and TRBJ1-2; D ambiguous. This CDR3 has 14 residues. From germline, CDR1 is SGHNT and CDR2 YYREEE (reference sequence). Trimming stripped 2 bases from V and 0 bases from J, with 8 bases between.

This clonotype was picked up many times. CDR3 in DNA: TGTGCCACAAGACAGGGCGGCACTGAAGCTTTCTTT. Residues: CATRQGGTEAFF. This rearrangement joins TRBV6-5 to TRBJ1-1, with 7 bases aligning to TRBD1. The CDR3 totals 12 residues. The germline gives CDR1 MNHEY, CDR2 SVGAGI. With 10 bases clipped from V and 4 bases from J, the junction kept 6 bases outside the gene matches.

The genes are TRBV12-3 or TRBV12-4 and TRBJ2-7; no reliable D call. Trimming removed 4 bases from V and 2 bases from J, with 9 bases in between. CDR3 length: 13 amino acids. The CDR3, as DNA: TGTGCCAGCAGTTGGGCGGAAGCCTACGAGCAGTACTTC. Protein sequence: CASSWAEAYEQYF.

In its sample, this clonotype was seen many times. This chain joins TRBV7-3 and TRBJ2-1, with 12 nucleotides matching TRBD2. The CDR3 length is 17 residues. Germline CDR1 reads SGHTA; CDR2 reads FQGTGA. Trimming took 5 bases from V and 9 from J; bases not matched to a gene: 14. CDR3 DNA: TGTGCCAGCAGCCAAGGACTAGCGGGGTCCCGGGGGGGTGAGCAGTTCTTC. This encodes CASSQGLAGSRGGEQFF.

The sample holds many counts of this clonotype. J is TRBJ2-3 and V is TRBV7-6, with TRBD2 matching 12 bases. The CDR3 has 16 residues. Germline CDR1 SGHVS, CDR2 FNYEAQ. With 8 bases clipped from V and 0 bases from J, the junction kept 6 bases outside the gene matches. CDR3 sequence: CASSASGGGSTDTQYF. The CDR3 nucleotides read TGTGCCAGCTCGGCTAGCGGGGGGGGTAGCACAGATACGCAGTATTTT.

The rearrangement uses TRBV7-9 and TRBJ2-1; no clear D. The CDR3 loop spans 15 amino acids. V lost 4 bases to trimming and J lost 5 bases, with 15 bases between them. Germline V lookup: CDR1 SEHNR, CDR2 FQNEAQ (reference sequence). CDR3 residues: CASSSVGMMDNEQFF. The CDR3 region has the DNA TGTGCCAGCAGCTCGGTGGGGATGATGGACAATGAGCAGTTCTTC.

This clonotype was found a few times. The chain links TRBV20-1 to TRBJ2-2; TRBD2 aligns across 10 bases. V shed 1 base and J 3 bases; nucleotides not matched to a gene: 11. Germline assignment: CDR1 DFQATT and CDR2 SNEGSKA (reference sequence). The CDR3 extends over 18 amino acids. For the CDR3, the DNA is TGCAGTGCTAGAGCAATCCAGAGCGGGGGGGTTGACACCGGGGAGCTGTTTTTT. Protein sequence: CSARAIQSGGVDTGELFF.

CDR3 amino acids: CASSQQPGQGDEKLFF. In DNA form, the CDR3 reads TGTGCCAGCAGCCAACAACCGGGACAGGGGGATGAAAAACTGTTTTTT. The chain uses TRBV14 and TRBJ1-4, with 11 positions matching TRBD1. The V segment lost 2 bases and the J segment 6 bases; nucleotides outside the gene matches: 5. The CDR3 contains 16 residues. Germline loops: CDR1 SGHDN, CDR2 FVKESK.

Many counts were recorded for this clonotype. This chain links TRBV6-5 with TRBJ2-7; the D is unclear. Germline CDR1 is MNHEY and CDR2 is SVGAGI. The CDR3 covers 13 residues. Trimming left V 0 bases short and J 2 bases short, with 5 bases between. CDR3 loop: CASSYSGTYEQYF. The CDR3 DNA follows: TGTGCCAGCAGTTACTCTGGCACCTACGAGCAGTACTTC.

This clonotype was seen a handful of times. V usage is TRBV20-1 and J usage is TRBJ1-5; D is perhaps TRBD1 (6 bases). The CDR3 contains 16 residues. Germline CDR1 DFQATT, CDR2 SNEGSKA (reference sequence). Trimming left V 1 base short and J 0 bases short, with 13 bases between. The CDR3 reads CSARVIGGYSNQPQHF. In DNA, the CDR3 is TGCAGTGCTAGAGTAATAGGGGGTTATAGCAATCAGCCCCAGCATTTT.

The rearrangement joins TRBV10-3 to TRBJ2-2; 7 bases agree with TRBD1. The V gene's germline CDR1 is ENHRY and CDR2 SYGVKD. The CDR3 spans 18 residues. The V and J ends lost 2 bases and 2 bases, in that order; junction bases with no gene match: 11. The CDR3, as DNA: TGTGCCATCAGTGAGACATCTATCGGGACAGATAACACCGGGGAGCTGTTTTTT. This gives the protein CAISETSIGTDNTGELFF.

The rearrangement links TRBV12-3 or TRBV12-4 to TRBJ1-1; D unclear. Trimming took off 9 bases at V and 2 bases at J, with 13 bases between the two ends. The CDR3 contains 13 residues. The chain's CDR3 is CASYSRLNTEAFF. The CDR3 DNA follows: TGTGCCAGTTACTCCCGTCTAAACACTGAAGCTTTCTTT.

This sequence joins TRBV6-5 and TRBJ2-5, with D possibly being TRBD1 (6 bases). Germline loops: CDR1 MNHEY, CDR2 SVGAGI. This CDR3 region has 15 residues. Deletions cut 0 bases from V and 5 bases from J, with 13 bases between. The DNA of the CDR3 is TGTGCCAGCAGTTACTCGGGGGCGAGTGGGGAGACCCAGTACTTC. It encodes CASSYSGASGETQYF.